This T cell receptor beta chain was profiled in a study of blood T cell repertoires in COVID-19. The germline V gene encodes CDR1 LGHDT and CDR2 YNNKEL (reference sequence). This CDR3 has 15 amino acids. V gave up 5 bases and J gave up 7 bases; unmatched junction bases: 6. The protocol was immunoSEQ multiplex PCR, while the TCRdb copy is restricted to in-frame clones and leaves out a portion. The table records some 200,000 clones, about four fifths of them present only once. The J gene is TRBJ1-6, the V gene TRBV3-1 (or the pseudogene TRBV3-2), with TRBD1 matching over 9 bases. The sequence was obtained from a woman in her thirties or forties with acute COVID-19. Sequenced input: PBMCs or T cells enriched from blood (not recorded which). The CDR3, as DNA: TGTGCCAGCAGCGAAACCGGGACAGGGAATTCACCCCTCCACTTT. This translates into CASSETGTGNSPLHF.